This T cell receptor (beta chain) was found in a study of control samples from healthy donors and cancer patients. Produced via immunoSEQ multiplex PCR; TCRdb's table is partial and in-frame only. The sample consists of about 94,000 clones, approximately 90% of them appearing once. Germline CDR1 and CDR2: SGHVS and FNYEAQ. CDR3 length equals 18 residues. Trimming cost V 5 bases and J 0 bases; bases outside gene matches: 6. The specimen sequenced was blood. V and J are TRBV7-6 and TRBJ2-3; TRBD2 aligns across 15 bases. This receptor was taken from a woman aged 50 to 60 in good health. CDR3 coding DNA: TGTGCCAGCAGCCCCGGACTAGCGGGGGGGGACAGCACAGATACGCAGTATTTT. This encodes CASSPGLAGGDSTDTQYF.